These 22 T cell receptor beta chains share one sample of origin, sequenced in a study of cytomegalovirus exposure and HLA in healthy donors. The PCR used 60 Vbeta and 13 Jbeta primers. TCRdb's copy holds only in-frame clones and misses some; the assay was immunoSEQ multiplex PCR. The sample holds 120,000 or so clones; about 15% are singletons and the top ten take roughly 2.7%. The sequenced sample was PBMCs. These receptors were taken from a female donor in good health and CMV-seropositive.

This clone occurred a few times. The chain employs TRBV4-2 and TRBJ2-2; possible D gene TRBD2, 7 bases. Trimming shortened V by 0 bases and J by 7 bases, and 12 bases separated the two germline ends. The CDR3 runs 15 residues. Germline CDR1 reads LGHNA; CDR2 reads YNFKEQ. The CDR3 DNA follows: TGTGCCAGCAGCCAAGATCGGGGAGGGGGCGGGGAGCTGTTTTTT. Its protein product is CASSQDRGGGGELFF.

The V call is TRBV4-3, the J call TRBJ2-1; D is perhaps TRBD1 (6 bases). The CDR3 has 16 residues. Germline V gene data show CDR1 as LGHNA and CDR2 as YSLEER. Trimming removed 1 base from V and 5 bases from J, with 15 bases in between. This chain's CDR3 is CASSQVFAGADNEQFF. The CDR3 nucleotides are TGCGCCAGCAGCCAAGTCTTCGCAGGGGCCGACAATGAGCAGTTCTTC.

The genes are TRBV18 and TRBJ1-6; no firm D call. The CDR3 spans 15 residues. Germline CDR1 KGHSH, CDR2 LQKENI. V lost 3 bases to trimming and J lost 7 bases, with 13 bases between them. CDR3 amino acids: CASSPGTGLNSPLHF. As DNA, the CDR3 is TGTGCCAGCTCACCGGGAACCGGACTAAATTCACCCCTCCACTTT.

This clone has a single count. The rearrangement links TRBV2 to TRBJ2-5, with 9 bases identical to TRBD2. Germline assignment: CDR1 SNHLY and CDR2 FYNNEI. This CDR3 spans 11 amino acids. J gave up 5 bases and V 9 bases, and 1 base lay outside the gene matches. CDR3: CASGLAETQYF. CDR3 DNA: TGTGCCAGTGGACTAGCGGAGACCCAGTACTTC.

This clone was counted only a few times. The chain combines TRBV4-3 with TRBJ1-4, with TRBD1 matching over 9 bases. Germline lookup yields CDR1 LGHNA and CDR2 YSLEER. Trimming took 3 bases from V and 2 from J; bases not matched to a gene: 7. The CDR3 consists of 17 residues. The CDR3 region is CASSQILQGATNEKLFF. CDR3 bases: TGCGCCAGCAGCCAGATTCTACAGGGGGCCACTAATGAAAAACTGTTTTTT.

This chain joins TRBV6-6 and TRBJ1-1; tentatively, D is TRBD1 (6 bases). From germline, CDR1 is MNHNY and CDR2 SVGAGI (reference sequence). The CDR3 has 12 amino acids. Trimming took 0 bases from V and 10 from J, leaving 9 bases between them. CDR3 loop: CASSYSPTGAFF. Written as DNA, the CDR3 is TGTGCCAGCAGTTACTCCCCGACAGGAGCTTTCTTT.

This chain links TRBV30 with TRBJ2-7; 9 positions agree with TRBD2. Germline values: CDR1 GTSNPN, CDR2 SVGIG (reference sequence). The CDR3 is 13 residues long. With 0 bases clipped from V and 7 bases from J, the junction kept 4 bases outside the gene matches. CDR3: CAWSVAGGAEQYF. The CDR3 nucleotides read TGTGCCTGGAGTGTAGCGGGAGGAGCGGAGCAGTACTTC. Looking up the rest from reference TRBV30 and TRBJ2-7 gives the full variable domain: SQTIHQWPATLVQPVGSPLSLECTVEGTSNPNLYWYRQAAGRGLQLLFYSVGIGQISSEVPQNLSASRPQDRQFILSSKKLLLSDSGFYLCAWSVAGGAEQYFGPGTRLTVT.

This rearrangement joins TRBV7-2 to TRBJ1-1; D is perhaps TRBD1 (5 bases). Germline assignment: CDR1 SGHTA and CDR2 FQGNSA. Trimming cost V 4 bases and J 4 bases, with 10 bases left between them. CDR3 length: 13 amino acids. The CDR3 loop is CASSSQGGTEAFF. CDR3 DNA sequence: TGTGCCAGCAGCTCTCAGGGTGGCACTGAAGCTTTCTTT.

This clone was detected a few times. The rearrangement links TRBV5-1 to TRBJ2-5; D may be TRBD1 (6 bases). The CDR3 spans 13 residues. Trimming stripped 4 bases from V and 3 bases from J, with 10 bases between. Germline V CDR1 and CDR2: SGHRS, YFSETQ. The CDR3 loop is CASSRRTEETQYF. In DNA, the CDR3 is TGCGCCAGCAGCCGGAGGACAGAAGAGACCCAGTACTTC.

This clone was detected only a few times. The chain carries TRBV7-3 and TRBJ1-5, with 7 bases fitting TRBD1. The CDR3 contains 16 residues. Germline V gene sequence: CDR1 SGHTA, CDR2 FQGTGA. With V trimmed by 6 bases and J by 3 bases, 11 bases remained unmatched. The CDR3 region has the DNA TGTGCCAGCAGACGAAACCAGACAGGGCCCAATCAGCCCCAGCATTTT. Protein sequence: CASRRNQTGPNQPQHF.

The chain links TRBV7-9 to TRBJ1-2; 7 positions match TRBD1. The J segment lost 6 bases and the V segment lost 0 bases, leaving 10 bases of the junction unmatched. This CDR3 is built from 16 residues. CDR1 and CDR2 from the germline V gene are SEHNR and FQNEAQ (reference sequence). The DNA for the CDR3 is TGTGCCAGCAGCTTAGCGGGAAGGGGGCTCGGGGATGGCTACACCTTC. Translation: CASSLAGRGLGDGYTF. Variable domain in full (rest from reference TRBV7-9 and TRBJ1-2): DTGVSQNPRHKITKRGQNVTFRCDPISEHNRLYWYRQTLGQGPEFLTYFQNEAQLEKSRLLSDRFSAERPKGSFSTLEIQRTEQGDSAMYLCASSLAGRGLGDGYTFGSGTRLTVV.

CDR3 nucleotide sequence: TGTGCCAGCAGCTCCGGGACAGGGGGGAATCACGGCTACACCTTC. Translating it yields CASSSGTGGNHGYTF. The rearrangement joins TRBV5-4 to TRBJ1-2, with 11 bases fitting TRBD1. Germline lookup yields CDR1 SGHNT and CDR2 YYREEE (reference sequence). V was clipped by 3 bases and J by 8 bases; unmatched bases: 9. This CDR3 is built from 15 residues. Full variable domain (outside the CDR3, taken from reference TRBV5-4 and TRBJ1-2): ETGVTQSPTHLIKTRGQQVTLRCSSQSGHNTVSWYQQALGQGPQFIFQYYREEENGRGNFPPRFSGLQFPNYSSELNVNALELDDSALYLCASSSGTGGNHGYTFGSGTRLTVV.

The chain is built from TRBV7-9 and TRBJ2-7; 14 nucleotides agree with TRBD2. J gave up 2 bases and V 5 bases, and 11 bases lay outside the gene matches. CDR3 length: 18 amino acids. From germline, CDR1 is SEHNR and CDR2 FQNEAQ (reference sequence). For the CDR3, the DNA is TGTGCCAGCAGCGAAACCTCCGGGACTAGCGGGAGTCCCTACGAGCAGTACTTC. This translates into CASSETSGTSGSPYEQYF.

This clone was seen only a few times. This chain connects TRBV29-1 to TRBJ2-3; possibly TRBD2 for D (6 bases). The CDR3 extends over 16 amino acids. V dropped 0 bases and J dropped 6 bases, with 19 bases sitting between them. The germline CDR1 and CDR2 sequences are SQVTM and ANQGSEA. The CDR3 nucleotides are TGCAGCGTTGAAGATTTTGTGGGGCGGGAATTGGATACGCAGTATTTT. Protein sequence: CSVEDFVGRELDTQYF.

This clone was observed once. The genes are TRBV4-1 and TRBJ2-1; weak D call: TRBD2 (7 bases). The V end was cut by 4 bases, the J end by 2 bases, with 18 bases between. Germline values: CDR1 MGHRA, CDR2 YSYEKL. There are 17 residues in the CDR3. CDR3 loop: CASSLGGPSGPYNEQFF. DNA for the CDR3: TGCGCCAGCAGCCTCGGGGGGCCCAGCGGGCCCTACAATGAGCAGTTCTTC.

The table lists this clone with a few counts. This chain uses TRBV30 with TRBJ2-5, with unresolved D. Germline V gene data show CDR1 as GTSNPN and CDR2 as SVGIG (reference sequence). V gave up 5 bases and J gave up 5 bases, with 12 bases separating them. This CDR3 spans 12 amino acids. As DNA, the CDR3 is TGTGCCTGGGACCAACTACGCGAGACCCAGTACTTC. The encoded protein is CAWDQLRETQYF.

This clone has just a few counts. The J gene is TRBJ1-2, the V gene TRBV14; no firm D call. Per the germline V gene, CDR1 is SGHDN and CDR2 is FVKESK. The CDR3 consists of 13 residues. The V end was cut by 2 bases, the J end by 0 bases, with 4 bases between. The CDR3 here is CASSQYPNYGYTF. CDR3 DNA: TGTGCCAGCAGCCAATATCCTAACTATGGCTACACCTTC.

This clone was observed a few times. This chain connects TRBV5-1 to TRBJ2-7; D perhaps matches TRBD1 (5 bases). Germline V gene data show CDR1 as SGHRS and CDR2 as YFSETQ. The V and J ends lost 1 base and 0 bases respectively, with 5 bases between them. The CDR3 loop spans 13 amino acids. The CDR3 protein is CASSLQGSYEQYF. In DNA form, the CDR3 reads TGCGCCAGCAGCTTGCAGGGCTCCTACGAGCAGTACTTC.

This clone was observed a few times. CDR3 sequence reads: CAARQDRMYNSPLHF. CDR3 nucleotide sequence: TGTGCCGCGAGACAGGATCGTATGTATAATTCACCCCTCCACTTT. The J gene is TRBJ1-6, the V gene TRBV30; the D gene is possibly TRBD1 (6 bases). The germline V gene has CDR1 GTSNPN and CDR2 SVGIG (reference sequence). V was cut by 8 bases and J by 4 bases, with 18 bases left in between. This CDR3 is built from 15 residues. Variable domain in full (rest from reference TRBV30 and TRBJ1-6): SQTIHQWPATLVQPVGSPLSLECTVEGTSNPNLYWYRQAAGRGLQLLFYSVGIGQISSEVPQNLSASRPQDRQFILSSKKLLLSDSGFYLCAARQDRMYNSPLHFGNGTRLTVT.

J is TRBJ1-5 and V is TRBV7-2, with 10 bases fitting TRBD1. CDR1 SGHTA and CDR2 FQGNSA come from the germline V gene. This CDR3 spans 16 amino acids. Unmatched junction bases numbered 8, after V lost 6 bases and J lost 3 bases. The CDR3 reads CASSFTGTGVNQPQHF. CDR3 nucleotide sequence: TGTGCCAGCAGTTTTACCGGGACAGGGGTCAATCAGCCCCAGCATTTT.

The rearrangement joins TRBV9 to TRBJ2-5, with 8 bases lining up with TRBD2. CDR1 is SGDLS, CDR2 YYNGEE, per germline. The V segment lost 4 bases and the J segment 1 base; nucleotides outside the gene matches: 3. This CDR3 spans 14 amino acids. In DNA, the CDR3 is TGTGCCAGCAGCCTTAGCGGGGCCCAAGAGACCCAGTACTTC. This encodes CASSLSGAQETQYF.

The V gene is TRBV5-4, the J gene TRBJ2-5, with TRBD2 identical over 10 bases. Germline trimming cut 2 bases from V and 2 bases from J; bases unmatched to any gene: 6. Germline-derived CDR1 and CDR2 are SGHNT and YYREEE (reference sequence). The CDR3 totals 16 residues. This CDR3 reads CASSLDSGGYQETQYF. CDR3 DNA sequence: TGTGCCAGCAGCTTAGATAGCGGGGGGTATCAAGAGACCCAGTACTTC.